The source of this TCR beta chain is a study of blood T cell repertoires in COVID-19. On the study more broadly: Material from acute and convalescent COVID-19 was sourced from the United States, Italy and Spain. In each case, the material was cDNA or gDNA derived from T cells, B-cell-depleted T cells, or PBMCs.

In the authors' workflow: Using reference gene primer amplification, nucleated cell counts were estimated. Measured with immunoSEQ multiplex PCR; TCRdb has only the in-frame clones, and not every one. The V and J calls and clone size are taken from that table; D and trimming were inferred from the DNA. The table includes almost 90,000 clones, 90% detected once. The Seattle site enrolled patients during active infection and followed them longitudinally. CDR3 length equals 11 residues. V lost 4 bases, J lost 11 bases, and 11 bases lay in between. Germline assignment: CDR1 SGHAT and CDR2 FQNNGV. This receptor was obtained from a young man with COVID-19, enrolled during active disease. Input material: peripheral blood. The chain recombines TRBV11-2 with TRBJ1-1; D is ambiguous. DNA of the CDR3: TGTGCCAGCAGCTCGGTATACGGGGCTTTCTTT. Protein product: CASSSVYGAFF. Based on the CDR3 plus reference TRBV11-2 and TRBJ1-1, the full variable domain is EAGVAQSPRYKIIEKRQSVAFWCNPISGHATLYWYQQILGQGPKLLIQFQNNGVVDDSQLPKDRFSAERLKGVDSTLKIQPAKLEDSAVYLCASSSVYGAFFGQGTRLTVV.